This T cell receptor (beta chain) derives from a study of CXCR3-negative and CXCR3-positive naive CD8 T cells. Study-wide findings and caveats: Naive CXCR3-positive cells had TRB CDR3s more hydrophobic than those of CXCR3-negative naive cells. Similar TRBV-TRBJ gene usage was seen in naive CXCR3-negative and CXCR3-positive cells, but not in memory cells. Cryopreserved cells partially lost CXCR3 expression, and fresh PBMCs were used in most assays.

A CD45RO-CCR7+CD27+CD95- phenotype identified naive CD8+ T cells. A note on this clonotype: Its specificity is not known.

The study made its TRB cDNA libraries by 5' RACE, adding UMI labels. TCRdb re-called the 5' RACE reads; every CDR3 protein appears as one record, without DNA. The table counts under 50,000 distinct CDR3 sequences; roughly 2.3% lies in the top ten. The clonotype was recovered from a human donor in good health. Some clones in this sample may be carry-over from other donors' samples. The sequenced sample was naive CXCR3- CD8+ T cells from blood. The subset was: CD45RO-CCR7+CD27+CD95- naive CD8+ T cells lacking CXCR3 (TNR3-).

The CDR3 region is CSAPKGREEVGELFF. The rearrangement links TRBV29-1 to TRBJ2-2; TCRdb lists TRBD1, though no DNA is available to test this call. The germline CDR1 and CDR2 sequences are SQVTM and ANQGSEA. CDR3 size: 15 residues.